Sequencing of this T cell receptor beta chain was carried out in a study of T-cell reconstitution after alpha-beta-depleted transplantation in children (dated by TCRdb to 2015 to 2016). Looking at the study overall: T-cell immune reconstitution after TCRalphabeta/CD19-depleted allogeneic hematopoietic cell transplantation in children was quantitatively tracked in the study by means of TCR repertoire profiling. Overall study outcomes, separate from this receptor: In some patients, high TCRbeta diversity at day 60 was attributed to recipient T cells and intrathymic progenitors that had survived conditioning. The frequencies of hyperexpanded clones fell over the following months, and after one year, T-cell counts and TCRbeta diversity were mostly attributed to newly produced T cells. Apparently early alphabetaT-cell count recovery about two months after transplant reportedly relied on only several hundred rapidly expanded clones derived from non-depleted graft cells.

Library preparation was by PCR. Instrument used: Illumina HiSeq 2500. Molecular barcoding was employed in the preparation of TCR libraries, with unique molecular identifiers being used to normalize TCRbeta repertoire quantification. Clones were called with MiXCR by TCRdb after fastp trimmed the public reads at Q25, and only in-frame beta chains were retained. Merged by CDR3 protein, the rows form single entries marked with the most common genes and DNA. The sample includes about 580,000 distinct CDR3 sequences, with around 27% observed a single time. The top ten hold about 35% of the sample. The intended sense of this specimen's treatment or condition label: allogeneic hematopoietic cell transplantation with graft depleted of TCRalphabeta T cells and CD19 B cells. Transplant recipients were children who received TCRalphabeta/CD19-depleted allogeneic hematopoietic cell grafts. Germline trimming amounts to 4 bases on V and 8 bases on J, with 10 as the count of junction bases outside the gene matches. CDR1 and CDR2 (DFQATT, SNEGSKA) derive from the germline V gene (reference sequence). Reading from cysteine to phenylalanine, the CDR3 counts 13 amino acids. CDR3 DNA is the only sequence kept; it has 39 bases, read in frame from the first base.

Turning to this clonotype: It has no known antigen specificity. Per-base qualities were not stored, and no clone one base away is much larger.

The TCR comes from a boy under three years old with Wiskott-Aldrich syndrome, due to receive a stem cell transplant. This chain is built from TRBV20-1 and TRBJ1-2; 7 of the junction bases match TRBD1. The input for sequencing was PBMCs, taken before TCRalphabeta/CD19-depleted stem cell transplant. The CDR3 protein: CSAKRQGDFGYTF. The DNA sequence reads TGCAGTGCTAAAAGACAGGGTGATTTCGGCTACACCTTC.